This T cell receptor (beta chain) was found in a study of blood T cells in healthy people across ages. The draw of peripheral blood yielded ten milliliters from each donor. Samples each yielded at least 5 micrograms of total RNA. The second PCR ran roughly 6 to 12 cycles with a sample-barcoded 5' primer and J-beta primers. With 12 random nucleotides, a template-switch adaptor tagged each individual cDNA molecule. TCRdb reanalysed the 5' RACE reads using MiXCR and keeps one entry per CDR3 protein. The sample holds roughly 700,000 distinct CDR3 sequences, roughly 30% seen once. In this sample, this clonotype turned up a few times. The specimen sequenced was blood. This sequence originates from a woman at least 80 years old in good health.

The CDR3 reads CAWSGQGSVYEQYF. The CDR3 DNA follows: TGTGCCTGGAGCGGACAGGGGTCGGTATACGAGCAGTACTTC. The chain couples TRBV30 to TRBJ2-7, with TRBD1 matching 9 bases. Trimming at V came to 3 bases and at J to 4 bases, leaving 7 bases not matched to a gene. CDR1 is GTSNPN and CDR2 is SVGIG in the germline V gene (reference sequence). The CDR3 sequence is 14 residues long.